The clone carrying this T cell receptor beta chain was observed many times. Antigen specificity is unknown. These data belong to a study of post-analysis software for immune sequencing data. Study-level information: Disease courses included relapsing-remitting, secondary progressive and progressive-relapsing multiple sclerosis.

Whole-study findings and limits: People with multiple sclerosis had a significantly lower normalized Chao1 diversity than controls did. Higher frequency in patients than in controls was seen for five TRBV segments, with TRBV5-6, TRBV5-1 and TRBV20-1 among them.

Unique molecular identifiers were carried by the TCR beta cDNA libraries. TCRdb reanalysed the PCR reads using MiXCR and keeps one entry per CDR3 protein. The data hold 450,000 or so distinct CDR3 sequences, with roughly 45% observed a single time. The CDR3 has 15 residues. Germline CDR1 is MNHEY and CDR2 is SMNVEV (reference sequence). The junction had 3 bases not matched to a gene; V was cut back by 2 bases and J by 2 bases. Sequences were obtained from blood. The gene calls are TRBV27 and TRBJ2-1; 7 bases map to TRBD2. This sequence was found in a girl between 10 and 17 years old with multiple sclerosis. The CDR3 bases are TGTGCCAGCAGTTTAAGTGCGGGGGCCTACAATGAGCAGTTCTTC. Translating gives CASSLSAGAYNEQFF.